What follows are 8 T cell receptor beta chains derived from one specimen sequenced in a study of early T cells in non-severe SARS-CoV-2 infection. TCRdb re-derived calls from the 5' RACE reads in MiXCR, one entry per CDR3 protein. In the table there are tens of thousands of distinct CDR3 sequences, about 12% of which are singletons. Sequences were obtained from whole blood. These receptors were taken from an adult who was a healthcare worker with PCR-confirmed SARS-CoV-2 infection or an uninfected control (not recorded which).

This clonotype has at least ten counts. This chain links TRBV7-3 with TRBJ2-2; no firm D call. CDR1 SGHTA and CDR2 FQGTGA come from the germline V gene. Trimming removed 4 bases from V and 0 bases from J, with 3 bases in between. This CDR3 contains 13 residues. The CDR3 loop is CASSSPNTGELFF. The CDR3 DNA reads as TGTGCCAGCAGCTCTCCGAACACCGGGGAGCTGTTTTTT.

This clonotype was observed at least ten times. The chain links TRBV4-1 to TRBJ2-7, with TRBD2 matching 12 bases. V trimming: 5 bases; J trimming: 6 bases; junction bases outside the gene matches: 8. CDR3 length equals 15 residues. The germline V gene encodes CDR1 MGHRA and CDR2 YSYEKL. CDR3: CASSSRTSGNGEQYF. As DNA, the CDR3 is TGCGCCAGCAGCTCCCGGACTAGCGGGAATGGCGAGCAGTACTTC.

This clonotype was seen only a few times. The chain links TRBV4-2 to TRBJ2-3; 9 nucleotides line up with TRBD2. In germline, CDR1 is LGHNA, CDR2 YNFKEQ. The CDR3 is made up of 18 amino acids. V lost 0 bases and J lost 3; bases outside the gene matches: 10. In nucleotides, the CDR3 is TGTGCCAGCAGCCAAGAAAAGGTGGCTAGCGGGGCTACAGATACGCAGTATTTT. Amino acids: CASSQEKVASGATDTQYF.

This clonotype was counted many times. The rearrangement uses TRBV6-5 and TRBJ2-7; TRBD2 is a possible D gene (6 bases). This CDR3 spans 15 amino acids. V was cut by 5 bases and J by 0 bases, with 14 bases left in between. Germline assignment: CDR1 MNHEY and CDR2 SVGAGI. CDR3 in DNA: TGTGCCAGCAGTAGATTCCGGGACTCCTCCTACGAGCAGTACTTC. It encodes CASSRFRDSSYEQYF.

The rearrangement links TRBV28 to TRBJ1-1, with 9 bases identical to TRBD1. The ends lost 4 bases at V and 5 bases at J; junction bases unmatched: 5. Germline values: CDR1 MDHEN, CDR2 SYDVKM. The CDR3 totals 14 residues. The CDR3 DNA reads as TGTGCCAGCAGTTCTACAGGGGGCAAAACTGAAGCTTTCTTT. It specifies CASSSTGGKTEAFF.

V usage is TRBV4-1 and J usage is TRBJ2-1; 8 bases line up with TRBD2. After removal of 1 base from V and 7 bases from J, the junction contained 3 bases not matched to a gene. CDR1 MGHRA and CDR2 YSYEKL come from the germline V gene. The CDR3 is 14 residues long. The CDR3 DNA is TGCGCCAGCAGCCAAGGAGGCGGGAGGAATGAGCAGTTCTTC. This sequence encodes CASSQGGGRNEQFF.

Ten or more counts support this clonotype. This chain connects TRBV12-3 or TRBV12-4 to TRBJ2-2; 8 bases line up with TRBD1. The CDR3 sequence is 14 residues long. The V segment lost 5 bases and the J segment 6 bases; nucleotides outside the gene matches: 5. The CDR3 loop reads CASSRTGSSGELFF. The CDR3 nucleotides are TGTGCCAGCAGTAGGACAGGGTCTTCCGGGGAGCTGTTTTTT.

Only a few counts were recorded for this clonotype. The chain has TRBV29-1 and TRBJ1-2, with TRBD1 identical over 8 bases. The CDR3 length is 15 residues. Germline V gene lookup returns CDR1 SQVTM and CDR2 ANQGSEA. Trimming removed 5 bases from V and 2 bases from J; junction bases left unmatched: 10. The CDR3 nucleotides are TGCAGCGTTCTGGTCCAGGGGGCCGTCAACTATGGCTACACCTTC. Protein: CSVLVQGAVNYGYTF.